This is a list of T cell receptor beta chains from one sample in a study of cytomegalovirus exposure and HLA in healthy donors. TCRdb's copy holds only in-frame clones and misses some; the assay was immunoSEQ multiplex PCR. This table holds roughly 48,000 clones, about three quarters found once. The sample consisted of PBMCs. These receptors all come from a man younger than 35 in good health and CMV-seronegative. Both conserved end residues are part of each CDR3. The D gene is left open where the match is weak. Clone size is stated in some rows and not others, as once, few, many or a class when expanded.

J,D,V,size,DNA,CDR3
TRBJ1-2,TRBD1,TRBV10-1,-,TGCGCCAGCAGTGGCACCGGGACAGCACCATATGGCTACACCTTC,CASSGTGTAPYGYTF
TRBJ2-7,TRBD2,TRBV6-5,few,TGTGCCAGCAGTGCACTAGCGGAGGGGGGCGAGCAGTACTTC,CASSALAEGGEQYF
TRBJ1-1,TRBD1,TRBV27,-,TGTGCCAGCACCCACAGGACAGGGATGAACACTGAAGCTTTCTTT,CASTHRTGMNTEAFF
TRBJ1-5,-,TRBV28,-,TGTGCCAGCCGGCGGGGCAATCAGCCCCAGCATTTT,CASRRGNQPQHF
TRBJ1-2,TRBD1,TRBV30,-,TGTGCCTGGAGTACCCCCGGGACAGGGATATCCTATGGCTACACCTTC,CAWSTPGTGISYGYTF
TRBJ1-2,-,TRBV15,-,TGTGCCACCAGCAGAGGCGGAAGATCTAACTATGGCTACACCTTC,CATSRGGRSNYGYTF
TRBJ2-1,TRBD2,TRBV4-2,-,TGTGCCAGCAGCCAAGATGACTGGGGGGGCAATGAGCAGTTCTTC,CASSQDDWGGNEQFF
TRBJ2-1,-,TRBV28,-,TGTGCCAGCAGTTTTAAGGGGGTTGCTAATGAGCAGTTCTTC,CASSFKGVANEQFF
TRBJ2-5,TRBD2,TRBV29-1,-,TGCAGCGTTGAGACTAGCGGGAAGCAAGAGACCCAGTACTTC,CSVETSGKQETQYF
TRBJ2-5,-,TRBV7-2,-,TGTGCCAGCGGTGCGGGGGCGGGTAGCCAAGAGACCCAGTACTTC,CASGAGAGSQETQYF
TRBJ2-5,TRBD2,TRBV25-1,-,TGTGCCAGCAGTGAGCGGACTAGCGGGTCCATTACCCAGTACTTC,CASSERTSGSITQYF
TRBJ2-1,TRBD2,TRBV4-1,few,TGCGCCAGCAGCCCGAATGAGGCGGGAGGGTACAATGAGCAGTTCTTC,CASSPNEAGGYNEQFF
TRBJ1-4,TRBD1,TRBV7-9,-,TGTGCCAGCAGCCAGGGGGCCGAAAAACTGTTTTTT,CASSQGAEKLFF
TRBJ2-1,TRBD1,TRBV15,-,TGTGCCACCAGCAGGCGGACAGGGTTAAATGAGCAGTTCTTC,CATSRRTGLNEQFF
TRBJ1-5,TRBD1,TRBV5-4,few,TGTGCCAGCAGCCCGATCCCGGGACAGGGCAATCAGCCCCAGCATTTT,CASSPIPGQGNQPQHF
TRBJ2-5,-,TRBV4-2,-,TGTGCCAGCAGCCAAGGGGCTAGCGGACAGCAAGAGACCCAGTACTTC,CASSQGASGQQETQYF
TRBJ1-6,TRBD1,TRBV6-5,-,TGTGCCAGCAGTTACTCAGGGGGCGCCGATAATTCACCCCTCCACTTT,CASSYSGGADNSPLHF
TRBJ2-1,-,TRBV28,few,TGTGCCATCCCAACCCTGACGCGGGGCCGGTCCTACAATGAGCAGTTCTTC,CAIPTLTRGRSYNEQFF
TRBJ2-5,TRBD2,TRBV30,-,TGTGCCTGGATCCCGCTAGCGGATTACCAAGAGACCCAGTACTTC,CAWIPLADYQETQYF
TRBJ1-1,TRBD1,TRBV29-1,-,TGCAGCGGGGGGACAGACCTAGAAGCTTTCTTT,CSGGTDLEAFF
TRBJ2-5,-,TRBV28,-,TGTGCCAGCAGTTTATCGAGTGAGACCCAGTACTTC,CASSLSSETQYF
TRBJ1-1,TRBD1,TRBV28,few,TGTGCCACCGAAACAGGGGCATTGAACACTGAAGCTTTCTTT,CATETGALNTEAFF
TRBJ1-1,-,TRBV30,once,TGTGCCTGGAGAAATGTGGGCAACATGAACACTGAAGCTTTCTTT,CAWRNVGNMNTEAFF
TRBJ2-3,-,TRBV10-1,-,TGCGCCAGCAACCCGGGGGGCACAGATACGCAGTATTTT,CASNPGGTDTQYF
TRBJ2-5,-,TRBV5-1,-,TGCGCCAGCAGCTTGCCTAGGACTGACAGGGAGACCCAGTACTTC,CASSLPRTDRETQYF
TRBJ1-1,TRBD1,TRBV28,-,TGTGCCAGCAGTTTATGGACAGGGGGGAACACTGAAGCTTTCTTT,CASSLWTGGNTEAFF
TRBJ1-5,-,TRBV30,few,TGTGCCTGGAGTGATCGTAGCAATCAGCCCCAGCATTTT,CAWSDRSNQPQHF
TRBJ2-5,-,TRBV4-3,-,TGCGCCAGCAGCCAGGCCTTGGGGGGGGGCGGGCAGACCCAGTACTTC,CASSQALGGGGQTQYF
TRBJ2-2,-,TRBV18,-,TGTGCCAGCTCACCCGAGGTAGCCCCCACCGGGGAGCTGTTTTTT,CASSPEVAPTGELFF
TRBJ2-6,TRBD1,TRBV10-3,few,TGTGCCAGTCTCCGGGACAGGGGGGGTGGGGCCAACGTCCTGACTTTC,CASLRDRGGGANVLTF
TRBJ1-4,-,TRBV5-1,-,TGCGCCAGCAGCCCCGACAGAACTAATGAAAAACTGTTTTTT,CASSPDRTNEKLFF
TRBJ1-5,-,TRBV18,-,TGTGCCAGCTCACCGGTTGTGCAGGGTGACCAGCCCCAGCATTTT,CASSPVVQGDQPQHF
TRBJ1-1,TRBD1,TRBV25-1,-,TGTGCCAGCAGTGGACAGGGGAAGAACACTGAAGCTTTCTTT,CASSGQGKNTEAFF
TRBJ1-5,-,TRBV30,-,TGTGCCCCGAGGTCAGAGCCCCAGCATTTT,CAPRSEPQHF
TRBJ2-1,-,TRBV15,once,TGTGCCACCAGAAATCTCGGGAATTACAATGAGCAGTTCTTC,CATRNLGNYNEQFF
TRBJ2-7,-,TRBV7-2,-,TGTGCCAGCAGCTTAGTAAACAGCTACGAGCAGTACTTC,CASSLVNSYEQYF
TRBJ1-2,-,TRBV10-3,few,TGTGCCATCAGTGAGTCGGACAGAAGCTATGGCTACACCTTC,CAISESDRSYGYTF
TRBJ2-7,TRBD2,TRBV4-2,-,TGTGCCAGCAGCCGGATTATTAGCGGGGAGTACTCCTACGAGCAGTACTTC,CASSRIISGEYSYEQYF
TRBJ1-5,-,TRBV27,-,TGTGCCAGCAGCCTGGGGCAGGGGAATCAGCCCCAGCATTTT,CASSLGQGNQPQHF
TRBJ2-7,-,TRBV4-3,-,TGCGCCAGCAGCCAGAACCCGACAGGCACCGAGGACGAGCAGTACTTC,CASSQNPTGTEDEQYF
TRBJ1-1,TRBD1,TRBV5-4,-,TGTACCAGCAGCTTTATACAGGGGCGCACTGAAGCTTTCTTT,CTSSFIQGRTEAFF
TRBJ2-3,-,TRBV9,once,TGTGCCAGCAGCGTAGATACCACTACAGATACGCAGTATTTT,CASSVDTTTDTQYF
TRBJ2-7,-,TRBV7-9,-,TGTGCCAGCAGCCAGGCAGGGTCCAGCTCCTACGAGCAGTACTTC,CASSQAGSSSYEQYF
TRBJ1-1,-,TRBV29-1,-,TGCAGCGCTTCCCCCTCGGGGGGACAGAACACTGAAGCTTTCTTT,CSASPSGGQNTEAFF
TRBJ2-2,TRBD1,TRBV29-1,-,TGCAGCGCGTGGGACAGGGTGGACAGCGGGGAGCTGTTTTTT,CSAWDRVDSGELFF
TRBJ1-5,TRBD1,TRBV30,-,TGTGCTTCGGACAGGGGCATTACGGGGAGCAATCAGCCCCAGCATTTT,CASDRGITGSNQPQHF
TRBJ1-3,-,TRBV7-6,-,TGTGCCAGCAGCTTAGGACCCACGGGAGTCGGGCCTGGAAACACCATATATTTT,CASSLGPTGVGPGNTIYF
TRBJ2-1,TRBD2,TRBV4-1,-,TGCGCCAGCAGCCAAGCAATAGCGGGAGGTTCTTACAATGAGCAGTTCTTC,CASSQAIAGGSYNEQFF
TRBJ2-7,-,TRBV15,-,TGTGCCACCAGCAGAAATACCTACGAGCAGTACTTC,CATSRNTYEQYF
TRBJ1-6,-,TRBV4-2,-,TGTGCCAGCAGCCAAGAACAGGACCAGATTTCACCCCTCCACTTT,CASSQEQDQISPLHF
TRBJ1-5,-,TRBV4-2,few,TGTGCCAGCAGCCTTGGAGGATGGGCTAGGTTGGATCAGCCCCAGCATTTT,CASSLGGWARLDQPQHF
TRBJ2-7,TRBD2,TRBV10-1,-,TGCGCCAGCAGTGTGGGACTAGCGGGAGCCGGCGACGAGCAGTACTTC,CASSVGLAGAGDEQYF
TRBJ1-1,-,TRBV6-1,-,TGTGCCAGCAGTGAATCGACAGGCGGTGCTGAAGCTTTCTTT,CASSESTGGAEAFF
TRBJ1-5,-,TRBV10-3,-,TGTGCCATCAGTGACAGTGAGCGCCAGCCCCAGCATTTT,CAISDSERQPQHF